This TCR beta chain was recovered during a study of shared clonotypes between healthy human individuals. Assay used: immunoSEQ multiplex PCR; TCRdb lists only in-frame clones, some missing. Of 550,000 to 800,000 clones detected, around 72% appear once; the ten largest clones hold 1.5% to 2%. A CD45RA-negative memory subset and a CD45RA+ naive subset were separated from the CD4+ cells. This clonotype was obtained from a woman aged 30 to 39 in good health. The material sequenced was memory CD4+ T cells sorted from blood. Noted subset: CD45RA-negative fraction.

The CDR3, as DNA: TGCGCCAGCAGCGGCAGGGGCTCGGATGAAAAACTGTTTTTT. This gives the protein CASSGRGSDEKLFF. The chain combines TRBV5-1 with TRBJ1-4; a weak D match, TRBD1 (6 bases). This CDR3 spans 14 amino acids. Germline V CDR1 and CDR2: SGHRS, YFSETQ. V lost 4 bases, J lost 6 bases, and 13 bases lay in between.